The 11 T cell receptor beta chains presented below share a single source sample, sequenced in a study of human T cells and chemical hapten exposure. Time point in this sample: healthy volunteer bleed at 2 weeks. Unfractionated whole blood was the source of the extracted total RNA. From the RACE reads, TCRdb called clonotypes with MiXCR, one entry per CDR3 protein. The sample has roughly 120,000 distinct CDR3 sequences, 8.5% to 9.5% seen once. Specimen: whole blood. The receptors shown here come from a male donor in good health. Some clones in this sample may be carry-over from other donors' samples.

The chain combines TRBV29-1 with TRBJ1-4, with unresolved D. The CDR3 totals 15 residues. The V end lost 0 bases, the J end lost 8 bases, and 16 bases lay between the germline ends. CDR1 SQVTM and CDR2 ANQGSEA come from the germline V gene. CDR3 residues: CSVEDPQGSREKLFF. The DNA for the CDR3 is TGCAGCGTTGAAGACCCTCAAGGTAGTCGGGAAAAACTGTTTTTT.

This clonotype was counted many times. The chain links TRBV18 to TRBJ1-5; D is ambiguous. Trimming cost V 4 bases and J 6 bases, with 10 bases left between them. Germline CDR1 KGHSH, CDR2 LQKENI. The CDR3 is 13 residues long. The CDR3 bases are TGTGCCAGCTCACACGTACGTAGTCAGCCCCAGCATTTT. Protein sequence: CASSHVRSQPQHF.

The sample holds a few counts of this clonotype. The DNA for the CDR3 is TGTGCCAGCTCACCGCCGGGACTAGCGTCCTACGAGCAGTACTTC. It specifies CASSPPGLASYEQYF. V gene TRBV18 combines with J gene TRBJ2-7, with TRBD2 identical over 10 bases. The germline CDR1 and CDR2 sequences are KGHSH and LQKENI. With 3 bases clipped from V and 1 base from J, the junction kept 3 bases outside the gene matches. The CDR3 contains 15 residues.

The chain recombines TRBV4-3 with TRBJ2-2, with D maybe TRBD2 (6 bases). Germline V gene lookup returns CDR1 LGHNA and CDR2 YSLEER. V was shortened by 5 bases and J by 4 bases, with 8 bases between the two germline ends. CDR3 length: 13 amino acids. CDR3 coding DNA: TGCGCCAGCAGCAGGGAGGTCACCGGGGAGCTGTTTTTT. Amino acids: CASSREVTGELFF.

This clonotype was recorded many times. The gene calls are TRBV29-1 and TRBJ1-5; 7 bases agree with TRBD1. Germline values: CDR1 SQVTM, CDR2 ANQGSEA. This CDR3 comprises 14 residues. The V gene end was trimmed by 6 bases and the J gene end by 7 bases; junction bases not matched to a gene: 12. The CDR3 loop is CSVATGKDTQPQHF. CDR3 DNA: TGCAGCGTAGCGACAGGGAAAGATACACAGCCCCAGCATTTT. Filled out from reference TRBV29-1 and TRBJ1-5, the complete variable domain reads SAVISQKPSRDICQRGTSLTIQCQVDSQVTMMFWYRQQPGQSLTLIATANQGSEATYESGFVIDKFPISRPNLTFSTLTVSNMSPEDSSIYLCSVATGKDTQPQHFGDGTRLSIL.

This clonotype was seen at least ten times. CDR3 sequence reads: CASSPPGGTDTQYF. In nucleotides, the CDR3 is TGTGCCAGCTCACCACCCGGGGGCACAGATACGCAGTATTTT. V is TRBV18 and J is TRBJ2-3, with D perhaps TRBD2 (5 bases). The CDR3 has 14 residues. Germline values: CDR1 KGHSH, CDR2 LQKENI. V was cut by 0 bases and J by 1 base, with 5 bases left in between.

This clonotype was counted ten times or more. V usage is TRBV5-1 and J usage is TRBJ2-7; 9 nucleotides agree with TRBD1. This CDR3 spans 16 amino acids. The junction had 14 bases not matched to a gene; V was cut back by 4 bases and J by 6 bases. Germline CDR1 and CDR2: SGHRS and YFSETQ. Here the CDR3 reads CASSNRNRGLTSEQYF. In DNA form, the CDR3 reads TGCGCCAGCAGCAATCGGAACAGGGGGCTAACTTCCGAGCAGTACTTC.

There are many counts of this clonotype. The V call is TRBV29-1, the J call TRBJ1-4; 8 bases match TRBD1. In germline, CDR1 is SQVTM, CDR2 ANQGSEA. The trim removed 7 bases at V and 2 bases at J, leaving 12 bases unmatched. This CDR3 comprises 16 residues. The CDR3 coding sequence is TGCAGCGCCAGTCGTGACAGGGGAAGGACTAATGAAAAACTGTTTTTT. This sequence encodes CSASRDRGRTNEKLFF.

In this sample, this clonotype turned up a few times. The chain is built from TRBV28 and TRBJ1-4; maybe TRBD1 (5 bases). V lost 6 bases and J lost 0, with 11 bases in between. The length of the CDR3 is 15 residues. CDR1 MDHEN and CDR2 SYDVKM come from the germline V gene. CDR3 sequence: CASSDQGATNEKLFF. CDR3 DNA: TGTGCCAGCAGCGACCAGGGAGCAACTAATGAAAAACTGTTTTTT.

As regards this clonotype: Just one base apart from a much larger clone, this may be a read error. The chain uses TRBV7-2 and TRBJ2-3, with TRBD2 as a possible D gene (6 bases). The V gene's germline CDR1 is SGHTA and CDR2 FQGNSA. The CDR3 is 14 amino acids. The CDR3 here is CVSSFAGLTDTQYF. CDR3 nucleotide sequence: TGTGTCAGCAGCTTCGCGGGACTCACAGATACGCAGTATTTT.

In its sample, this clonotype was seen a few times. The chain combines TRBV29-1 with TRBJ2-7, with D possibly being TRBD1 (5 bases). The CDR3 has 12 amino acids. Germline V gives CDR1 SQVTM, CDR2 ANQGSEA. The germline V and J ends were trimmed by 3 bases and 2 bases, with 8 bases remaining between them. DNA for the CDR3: TGCAGCGTTGAGGGGCACCCCTACGAGCAGTACTTC. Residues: CSVEGHPYEQYF.